This TCR beta chain emerged from a study of CD8+ T cells in alopecia areata. Study-wide background: After 6 to 18 months of tofacitinib, follow-up continued 6 months off drug.

Indicated treatment: oral pan-JAK inhibitor, 5-10 mg twice daily. Both peripheral blood and punch biopsies of lesional scalp skin were obtained from patients who had alopecia areata. This clone was counted between two and nine times. The antigen is unknown. Study-wide findings and caveats: Possibly as an HLA-related effect, TCR sharing across patients appeared less clear than in mice. Expanded CD8+ clones among the top 100, as well as scalp clonality, were significantly decreased by tofacitinib.

The length of the CDR3 is 15 residues. With V trimmed by 8 bases and J by 7 bases, 15 bases remained unmatched. Germline V gives CDR1 SGHRS, CDR2 YFSETQ. Extraction of RNA preceded its reverse transcription into cDNA, which served as the sequencing template. Libraries were prepared by immunoSEQ multiplex PCR; TCRdb keeps only in-frame clonotypes and omits some of them. This table has a few hundred thousand clones, about three fifths appearing once. This TCR came from a human donor with alopecia areata. The chain joins TRBV5-1 to TRBJ2-1; 7 bases line up with TRBD1. This specimen was CD4+ T cells sorted from blood, taken at week 4, from a patient treated with tofacitinib. The CDR3 DNA is TGCGCCAGGGGGGCTCAGACAGGGCTTTTGAATGAGCAGTTCTTC. This sequence encodes CARGAQTGLLNEQFF.